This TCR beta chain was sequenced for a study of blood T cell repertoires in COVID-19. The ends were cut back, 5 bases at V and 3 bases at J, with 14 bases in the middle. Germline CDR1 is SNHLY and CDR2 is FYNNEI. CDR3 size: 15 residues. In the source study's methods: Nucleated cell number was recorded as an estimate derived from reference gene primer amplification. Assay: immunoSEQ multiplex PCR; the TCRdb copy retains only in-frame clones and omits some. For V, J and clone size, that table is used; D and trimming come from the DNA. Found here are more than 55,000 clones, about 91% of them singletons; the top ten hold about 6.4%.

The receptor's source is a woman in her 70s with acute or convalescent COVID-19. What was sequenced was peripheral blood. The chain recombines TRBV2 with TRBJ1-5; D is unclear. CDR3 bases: TGTGCCAGCAGTCCCCCCCCGGGATACAATCAGCCCCAGCATTTT. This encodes CASSPPPGYNQPQHF.